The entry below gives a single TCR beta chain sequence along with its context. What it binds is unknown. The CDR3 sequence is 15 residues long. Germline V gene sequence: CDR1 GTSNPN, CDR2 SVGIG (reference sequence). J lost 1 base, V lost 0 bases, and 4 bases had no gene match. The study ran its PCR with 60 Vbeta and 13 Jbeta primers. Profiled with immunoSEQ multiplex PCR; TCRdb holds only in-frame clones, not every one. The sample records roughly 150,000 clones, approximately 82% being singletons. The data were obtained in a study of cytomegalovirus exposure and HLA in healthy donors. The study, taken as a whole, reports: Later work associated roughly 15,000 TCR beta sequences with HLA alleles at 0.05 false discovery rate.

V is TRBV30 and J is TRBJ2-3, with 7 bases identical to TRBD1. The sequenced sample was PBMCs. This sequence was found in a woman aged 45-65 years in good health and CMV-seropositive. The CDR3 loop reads CAWSVITGGTDTQYF. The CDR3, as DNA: TGTGCCTGGAGTGTCATTACAGGGGGCACAGATACGCAGTATTTT. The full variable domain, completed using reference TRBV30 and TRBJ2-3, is SQTIHQWPATLVQPVGSPLSLECTVEGTSNPNLYWYRQAAGRGLQLLFYSVGIGQISSEVPQNLSASRPQDRQFILSSKKLLLSDSGFYLCAWSVITGGTDTQYFGPGTRLTVL.